The text below deals with one T cell receptor beta chain. The specificity of this receptor is unknown. No qualities accompany the bases; no much larger clone lies one base away. In the germline V gene, CDR1 corresponds to SGHDN and CDR2 to FVKESK. The junction shows trimming of 0 bases on V and 8 bases on J, and the gene matches do not reach 3 bases of it. Including the terminal cysteine and phenylalanine, the CDR3 comprises 13 residues. Only the CDR3 part of the read is kept: 39 bases, read in frame from the first base. The data stem from a study of T cells in tuberculosis (dated 2018 in TCRdb). For the wider study: The study combined CD1B tetramers and high-throughput TCR immunosequencing to characterize T cells specific for the mycobacterial lipid antigen glucose monomycolate (GMM). With ten people per group, a South African clinical cohort compared IGRA-negative adolescents, IGRA-positive adolescents with latent tuberculosis, and adults with active tuberculosis. The full study reports these points: Using GEM motif frequencies, a classifier achieved over 55% accuracy, whereas a classifier built on the diverse GMM-specific repertoire got to approximately 90% accuracy (AUROC more than 0.85). Shorter CDR3-alpha lengths in active tuberculosis patients partly drove the smaller NN-distances, and the TCR-beta difference was not statistically significant. Compared with IGRA-negative controls, TCR-alpha repertoires from active tuberculosis had smaller mean NN-distances to GMM-specific TCRs, which suggests clonal expansion of these TCRs. Clinical samples were selected based on the availability of cryopreserved specimens, with adults included as active tuberculosis cases and adolescents included as controls.

At study entry, adolescents were screened for latent tuberculosis infection by tuberculin skin test and QuantiFERON-TB GOLD In-Tube IGRA. Immunosequencing was performed on unsorted cryopreserved PBMC, with around 92,000 T cells per clinical donor covered on average. Eleven high schools in the Worcester region of the Western Cape, South Africa, served as enrollment sites for adolescents aged 12 to 18 years. Some ten M. tuberculosis-infected and ten uninfected adolescents were selected with matching for age and sex. PBMC from adolescents were isolated by density centrifugation from freshly drawn heparinized blood and then cryopreserved. TCR libraries were generated with the immunoSEQ multiplex PCR assay, using TCR-beta and/or TCR-alpha/delta assays for each sample. The Illumina high-throughput platform was used to sequence the amplified TCR libraries. In the authors' own workflow: Clustering and dimensionality reduction relied on pairwise TCRdist distances among GMM-specific receptors from T cells that were either sorted ex vivo or expanded in vitro. Each clinical repertoire was assigned a mean NN-distance score, defined as the average TCRdist to the nearest 10% of tetramer-positive reference sequences. GEM TCR motif frequency was calculated as the fraction of unique TCRs that matched known GEM sequences in V/J usage and CDR3 length. Active tuberculosis was classified by linear discriminant analysis with leave-one-out cross-validation, implemented in scikit-learn. As stored in TCRdb, this immuneACCESS dataset retains in-frame rearrangements with V and J assigned. A fraction of the clones does not appear; measured against another copy, unresolved V genes explain less than half of the discrepancy, and the remainder lacks a known reason. The D gene and trimming were derived from the DNA, and the V and J assignments and clone size from that table. The sample records 44,000 or so clones, about 95% of which are singletons. The biggest ten clones account for roughly 7% of the sample.

The receptor was derived from a donor aged 10 to 29 with latent tuberculosis or without tuberculosis infection. The chain links TRBV14 with TRBJ1-2; 7 nucleotides in the junction match TRBD1. The sequenced sample was PBMCs. CDR3 region: CASSQDRGGGYTF. The DNA sequence is as follows: TGTGCCAGCAGCCAAGACAGAGGGGGCGGCTACACCTTC. Full variable domain (CDR3 extended with the reference TRBV14 and TRBJ1-2 proteins): EAGVTQFPSHSVIEKGQTVTLRCDPISGHDNLYWYRRVMGKEIKFLLHFVKESKQDESGMPNNRFLAERTGGTYSTLKVQPAELEDSGVYFCASSQDRGGGYTFGSGTRLTVV.